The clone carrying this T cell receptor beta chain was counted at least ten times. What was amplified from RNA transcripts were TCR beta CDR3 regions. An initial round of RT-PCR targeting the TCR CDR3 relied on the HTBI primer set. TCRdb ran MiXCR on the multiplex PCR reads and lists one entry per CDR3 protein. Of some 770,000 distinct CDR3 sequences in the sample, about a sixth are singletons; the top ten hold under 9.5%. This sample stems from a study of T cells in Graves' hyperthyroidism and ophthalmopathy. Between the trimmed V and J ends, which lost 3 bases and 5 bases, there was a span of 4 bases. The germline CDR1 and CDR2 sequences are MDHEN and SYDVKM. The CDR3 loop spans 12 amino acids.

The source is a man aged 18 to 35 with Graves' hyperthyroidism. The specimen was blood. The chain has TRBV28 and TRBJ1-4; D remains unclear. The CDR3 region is CASSLSNEKLFF. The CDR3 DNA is TGTGCCAGCAGTTTGTCAAATGAAAAACTGTTTTTT.